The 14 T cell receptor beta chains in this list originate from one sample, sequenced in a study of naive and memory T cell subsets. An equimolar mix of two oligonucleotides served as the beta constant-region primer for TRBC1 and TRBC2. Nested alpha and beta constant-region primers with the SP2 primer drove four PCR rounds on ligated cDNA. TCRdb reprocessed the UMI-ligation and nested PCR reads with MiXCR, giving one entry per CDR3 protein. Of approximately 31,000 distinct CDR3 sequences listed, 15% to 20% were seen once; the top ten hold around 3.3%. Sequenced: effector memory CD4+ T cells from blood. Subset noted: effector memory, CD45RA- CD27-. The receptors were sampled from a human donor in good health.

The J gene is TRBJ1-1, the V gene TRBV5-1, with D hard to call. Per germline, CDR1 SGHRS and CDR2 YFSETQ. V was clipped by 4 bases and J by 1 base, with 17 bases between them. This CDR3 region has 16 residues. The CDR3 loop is CASSPSTLGQNTEAFF. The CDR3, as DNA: TGCGCCAGCAGCCCCTCCACGTTAGGGCAGAACACTGAAGCTTTCTTT.

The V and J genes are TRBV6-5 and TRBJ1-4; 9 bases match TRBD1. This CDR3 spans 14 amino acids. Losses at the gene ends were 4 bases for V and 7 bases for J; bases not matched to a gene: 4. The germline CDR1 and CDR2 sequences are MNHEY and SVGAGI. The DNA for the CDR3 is TGTGCCAGCAGTTCCCGGGGACAGGGTGAAAAACTGTTTTTT. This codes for CASSSRGQGEKLFF.

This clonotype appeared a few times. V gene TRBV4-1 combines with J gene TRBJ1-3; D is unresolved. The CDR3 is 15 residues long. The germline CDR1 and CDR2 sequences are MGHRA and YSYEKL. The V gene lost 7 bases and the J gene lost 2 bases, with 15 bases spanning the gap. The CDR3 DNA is TGCGCCAGCACCCAGATCGGGCAGCCTGGAAACACCATATATTTT. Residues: CASTQIGQPGNTIYF.

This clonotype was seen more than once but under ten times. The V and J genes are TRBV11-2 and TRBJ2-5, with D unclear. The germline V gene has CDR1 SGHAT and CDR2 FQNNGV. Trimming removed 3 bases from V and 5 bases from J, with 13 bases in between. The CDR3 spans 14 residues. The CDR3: CASSFGKGRETQYF. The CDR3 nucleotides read TGTGCCAGCAGCTTTGGGAAGGGCAGGGAGACCCAGTACTTC. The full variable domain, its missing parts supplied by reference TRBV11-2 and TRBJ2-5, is EAGVAQSPRYKIIEKRQSVAFWCNPISGHATLYWYQQILGQGPKLLIQFQNNGVVDDSQLPKDRFSAERLKGVDSTLKIQPAKLEDSAVYLCASSFGKGRETQYFGPGTRLLVL.

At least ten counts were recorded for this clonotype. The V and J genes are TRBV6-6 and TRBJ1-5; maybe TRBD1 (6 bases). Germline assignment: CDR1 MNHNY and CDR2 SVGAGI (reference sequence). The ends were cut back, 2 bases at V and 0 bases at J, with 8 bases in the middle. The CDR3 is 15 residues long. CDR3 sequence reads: CASSYMGASNQPQHF. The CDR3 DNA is TGTGCCAGCAGTTACATGGGGGCTAGCAATCAGCCCCAGCATTTT.

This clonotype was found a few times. The CDR3 coding sequence is TGTGCCTGGAGTGACAGTACAGCCCTCCACTTT. Amino acids: CAWSDSTALHF. This rearrangement joins TRBV30 to TRBJ1-6; D unresolved. The ends were cut back, 1 base at V and 14 bases at J, with 9 bases in the middle. Germline V gene data show CDR1 as GTSNPN and CDR2 as SVGIG (reference sequence). This CDR3 contains 11 residues.

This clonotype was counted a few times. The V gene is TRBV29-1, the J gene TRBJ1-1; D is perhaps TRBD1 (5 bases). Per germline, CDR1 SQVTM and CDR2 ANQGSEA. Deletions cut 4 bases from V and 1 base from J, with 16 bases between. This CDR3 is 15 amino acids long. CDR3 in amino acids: CSVGMVGGRNTEAFF. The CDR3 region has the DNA TGCAGCGTTGGAATGGTGGGGGGACGGAACACTGAAGCTTTCTTT.

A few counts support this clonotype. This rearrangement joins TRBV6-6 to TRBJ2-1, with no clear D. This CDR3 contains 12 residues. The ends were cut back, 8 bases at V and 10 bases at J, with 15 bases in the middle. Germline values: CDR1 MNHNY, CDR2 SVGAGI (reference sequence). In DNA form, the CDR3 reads TGTGCCAGCCAGTATCTGACTGGGGAGCAGTTCTTC. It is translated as CASQYLTGEQFF.

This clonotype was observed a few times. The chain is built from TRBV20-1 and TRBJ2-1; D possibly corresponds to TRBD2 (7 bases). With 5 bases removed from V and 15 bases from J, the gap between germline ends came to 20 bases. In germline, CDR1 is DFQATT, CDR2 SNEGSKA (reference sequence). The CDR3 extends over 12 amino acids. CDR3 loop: CSASGRGGARFF. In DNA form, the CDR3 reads TGCAGTGCTTCAGGGCGAGGGGGGGCTAGGTTCTTC.

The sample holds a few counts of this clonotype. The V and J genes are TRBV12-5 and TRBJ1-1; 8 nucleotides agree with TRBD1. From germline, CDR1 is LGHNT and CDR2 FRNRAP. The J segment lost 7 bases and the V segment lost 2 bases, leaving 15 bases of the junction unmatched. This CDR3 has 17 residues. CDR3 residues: CASGLMRSTGDSGEAFF. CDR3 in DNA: TGTGCTAGTGGTTTGATGAGATCGACAGGGGATTCAGGTGAAGCTTTCTTT.

The CDR3 here is CASSSNRGRTGELFF. The DNA of the CDR3 is TGTGCCAGCAGCTCAAACAGGGGGCGCACCGGGGAGCTGTTTTTT. This chain links TRBV5-4 with TRBJ2-2, with 9 bases that match TRBD1. The V segment lost 3 bases and the J segment 4 bases; nucleotides outside the gene matches: 4. Germline V gene sequence: CDR1 SGHNT, CDR2 YYREEE (reference sequence). CDR3 length: 15 residues.

CDR3 sequence reads: CASSLRLAVNNEQFF. Written as DNA, the CDR3 is TGTGCCAGCAGCTTACGACTAGCTGTGAACAATGAGCAGTTCTTC. J is TRBJ2-1 and V is TRBV11-2, with 7 bases fitting TRBD2. J gave up 5 bases and V 2 bases, and 6 bases lay outside the gene matches. CDR1 is SGHAT, CDR2 FQNNGV, per germline. CDR3 size: 15 residues.

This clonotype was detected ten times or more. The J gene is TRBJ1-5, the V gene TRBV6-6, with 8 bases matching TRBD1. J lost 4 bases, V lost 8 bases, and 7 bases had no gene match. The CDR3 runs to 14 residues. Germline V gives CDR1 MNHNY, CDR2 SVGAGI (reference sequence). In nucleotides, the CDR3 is TGTGCCAGCCGCGGGACAGGTACTAATCAGCCCCAGCATTTT. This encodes CASRGTGTNQPQHF.

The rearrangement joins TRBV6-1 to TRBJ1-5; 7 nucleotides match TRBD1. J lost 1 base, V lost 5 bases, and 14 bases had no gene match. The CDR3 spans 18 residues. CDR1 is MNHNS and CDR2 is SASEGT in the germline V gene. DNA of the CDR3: TGTGCCAGCAGTCGCCAGTCAGGGGGGTCAGGAAGCAATCAGCCCCAGCATTTT. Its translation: CASSRQSGGSGSNQPQHF.